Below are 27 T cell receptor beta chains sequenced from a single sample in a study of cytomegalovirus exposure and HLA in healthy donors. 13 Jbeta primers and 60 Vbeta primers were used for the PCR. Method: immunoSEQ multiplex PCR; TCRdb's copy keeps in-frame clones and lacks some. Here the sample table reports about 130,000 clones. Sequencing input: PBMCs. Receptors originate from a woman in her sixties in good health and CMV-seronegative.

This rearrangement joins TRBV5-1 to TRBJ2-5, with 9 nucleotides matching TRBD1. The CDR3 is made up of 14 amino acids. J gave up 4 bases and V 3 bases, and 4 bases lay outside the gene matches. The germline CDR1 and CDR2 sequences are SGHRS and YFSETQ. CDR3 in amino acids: CASSSGTGRETQYF. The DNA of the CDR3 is TGCGCCAGCAGCTCTGGGACAGGGAGAGAGACCCAGTACTTC.

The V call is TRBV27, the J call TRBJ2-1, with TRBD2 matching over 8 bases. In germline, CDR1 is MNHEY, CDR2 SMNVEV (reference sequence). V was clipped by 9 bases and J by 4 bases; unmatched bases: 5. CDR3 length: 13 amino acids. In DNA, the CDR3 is TGTGCCAGTCGAACTAGCGGTTACAATGAGCAGTTCTTC. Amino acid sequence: CASRTSGYNEQFF.

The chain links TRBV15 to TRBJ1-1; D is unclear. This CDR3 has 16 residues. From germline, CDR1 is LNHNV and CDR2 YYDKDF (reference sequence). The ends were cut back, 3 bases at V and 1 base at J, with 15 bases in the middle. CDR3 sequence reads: CATSSRPVPSNTEAFF. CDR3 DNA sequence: TGTGCCACCAGCAGCCGTCCGGTACCTTCGAACACTGAAGCTTTCTTT. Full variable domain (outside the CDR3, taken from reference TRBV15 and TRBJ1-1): DAMVIQNPRYQVTQFGKPVTLSCSQTLNHNVMYWYQQKSSQAPKLLFHYYDKDFNNEADTPDNFQSRRPNTSFCFLDIRSPGLGDTAMYLCATSSRPVPSNTEAFFGQGTRLTVV.

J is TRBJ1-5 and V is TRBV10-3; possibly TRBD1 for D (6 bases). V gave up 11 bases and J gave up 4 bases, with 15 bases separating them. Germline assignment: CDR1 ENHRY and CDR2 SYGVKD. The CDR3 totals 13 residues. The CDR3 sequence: CAGGAGANQPQHF. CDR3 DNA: TGTGCCGGGGGGGCGGGGGCGAATCAGCCCCAGCATTTT.

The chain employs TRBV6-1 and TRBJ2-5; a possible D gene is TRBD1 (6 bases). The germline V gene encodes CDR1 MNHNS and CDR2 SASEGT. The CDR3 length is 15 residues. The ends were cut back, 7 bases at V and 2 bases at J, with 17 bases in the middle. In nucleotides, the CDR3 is TGTGCCAGCATTTCCAGTGGGGGCCCGCAAGAGACCCAGTACTTC. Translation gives CASISSGGPQETQYF.

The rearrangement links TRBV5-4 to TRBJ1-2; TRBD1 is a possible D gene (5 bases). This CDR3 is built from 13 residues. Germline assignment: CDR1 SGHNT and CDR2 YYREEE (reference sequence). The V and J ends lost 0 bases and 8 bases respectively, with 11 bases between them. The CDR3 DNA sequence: TGTGCCAGCAGCTTGGGGCAGGGAGGGGGCTACACCTTC. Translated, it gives CASSLGQGGGYTF.

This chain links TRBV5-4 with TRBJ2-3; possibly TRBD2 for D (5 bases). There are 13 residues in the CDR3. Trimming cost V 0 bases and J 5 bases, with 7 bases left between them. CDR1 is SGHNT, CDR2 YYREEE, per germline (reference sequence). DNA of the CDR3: TGTGCCAGCAGCTTGGCGGAGGTAGATACGCAGTATTTT. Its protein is CASSLAEVDTQYF.

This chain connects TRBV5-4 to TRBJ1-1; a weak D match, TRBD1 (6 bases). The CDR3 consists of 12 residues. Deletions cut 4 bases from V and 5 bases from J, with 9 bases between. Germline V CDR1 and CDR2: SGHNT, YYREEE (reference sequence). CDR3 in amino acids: CASSIQGTEAFF. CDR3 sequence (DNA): TGTGCCAGCAGCATACAGGGAACTGAAGCTTTCTTT.

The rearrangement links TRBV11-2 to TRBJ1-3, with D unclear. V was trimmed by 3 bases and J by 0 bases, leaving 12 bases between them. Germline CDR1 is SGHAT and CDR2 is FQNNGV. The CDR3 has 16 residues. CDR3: CASSLRGSLSGNTIYF. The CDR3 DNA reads TGTGCCAGCAGCTTGCGGGGATCGCTCTCTGGAAACACCATATATTTT.

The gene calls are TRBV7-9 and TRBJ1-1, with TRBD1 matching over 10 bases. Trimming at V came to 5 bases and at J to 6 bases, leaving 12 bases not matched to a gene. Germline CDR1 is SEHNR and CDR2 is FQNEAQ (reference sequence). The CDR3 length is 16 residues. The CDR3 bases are TGTGCCAGCAGCCACCGGGACAGGGGCTCCAAGTCTGAAGCTTTCTTT. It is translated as CASSHRDRGSKSEAFF.

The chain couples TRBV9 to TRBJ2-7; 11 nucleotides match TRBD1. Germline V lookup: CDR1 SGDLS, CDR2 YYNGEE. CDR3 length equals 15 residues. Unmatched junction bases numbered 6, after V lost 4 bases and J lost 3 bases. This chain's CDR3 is CASSPRTGGFYEQYF. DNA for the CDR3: TGTGCCAGCAGCCCACGGACAGGGGGCTTCTACGAGCAGTACTTC.

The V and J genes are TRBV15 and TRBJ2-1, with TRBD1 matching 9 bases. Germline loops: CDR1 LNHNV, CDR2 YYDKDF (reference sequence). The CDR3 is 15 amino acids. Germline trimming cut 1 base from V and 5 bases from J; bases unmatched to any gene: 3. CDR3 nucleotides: TGTGCCACCAGCAGAGCGACAGGGGGACACAATGAGCAGTTCTTC. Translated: CATSRATGGHNEQFF. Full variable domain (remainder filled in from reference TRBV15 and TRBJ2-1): DAMVIQNPRYQVTQFGKPVTLSCSQTLNHNVMYWYQQKSSQAPKLLFHYYDKDFNNEADTPDNFQSRRPNTSFCFLDIRSPGLGDTAMYLCATSRATGGHNEQFFGPGTRLTVL.

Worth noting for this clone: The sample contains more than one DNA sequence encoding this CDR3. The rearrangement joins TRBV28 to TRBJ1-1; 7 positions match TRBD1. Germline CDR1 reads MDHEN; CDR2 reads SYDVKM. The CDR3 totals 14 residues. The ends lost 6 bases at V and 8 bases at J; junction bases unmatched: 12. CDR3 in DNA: TGTGCCAGCAGCTTACAGGGGAGCCCGATAGAAGCTTTCTTT. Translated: CASSLQGSPIEAFF.

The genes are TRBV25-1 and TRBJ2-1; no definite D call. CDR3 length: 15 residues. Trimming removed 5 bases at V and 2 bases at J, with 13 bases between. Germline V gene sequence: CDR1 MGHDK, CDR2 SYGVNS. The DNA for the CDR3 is TGTGCCAGCAGTACTACCACGAGTGCCTACAATGAGCAGTTCTTC. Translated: CASSTTTSAYNEQFF.

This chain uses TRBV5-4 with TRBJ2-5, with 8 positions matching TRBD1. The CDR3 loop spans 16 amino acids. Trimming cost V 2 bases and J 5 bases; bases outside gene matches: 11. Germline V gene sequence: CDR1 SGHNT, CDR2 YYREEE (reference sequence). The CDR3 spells CASSFNSGGVGETQYF. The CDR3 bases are TGTGCCAGCAGCTTTAATTCAGGGGGCGTGGGGGAGACCCAGTACTTC.

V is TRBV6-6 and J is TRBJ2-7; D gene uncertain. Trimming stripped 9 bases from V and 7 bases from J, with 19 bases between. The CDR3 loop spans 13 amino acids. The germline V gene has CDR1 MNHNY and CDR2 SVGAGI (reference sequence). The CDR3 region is CASTWAPSEEQYF. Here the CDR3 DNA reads TGTGCCAGTACCTGGGCCCCCTCTGAAGAGCAGTACTTC.

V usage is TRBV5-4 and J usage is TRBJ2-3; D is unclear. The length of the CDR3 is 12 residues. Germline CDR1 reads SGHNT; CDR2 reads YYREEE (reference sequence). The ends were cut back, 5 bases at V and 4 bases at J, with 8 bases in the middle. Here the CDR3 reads CASSNVADTQYF. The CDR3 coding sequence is TGTGCCAGCAGTAATGTCGCAGATACGCAGTATTTT.

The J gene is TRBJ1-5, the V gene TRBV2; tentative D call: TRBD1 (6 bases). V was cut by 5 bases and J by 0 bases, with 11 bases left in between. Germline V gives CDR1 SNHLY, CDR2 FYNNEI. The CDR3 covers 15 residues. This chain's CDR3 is CASSPQGISNQPQHF. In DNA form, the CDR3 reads TGTGCCAGCAGTCCGCAGGGGATTAGCAATCAGCCCCAGCATTTT.

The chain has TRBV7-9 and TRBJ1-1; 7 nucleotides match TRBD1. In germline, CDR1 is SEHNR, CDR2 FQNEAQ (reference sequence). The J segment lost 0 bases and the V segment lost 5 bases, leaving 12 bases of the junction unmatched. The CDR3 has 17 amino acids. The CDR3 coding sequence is TGTGCCAGCAGCCCTCCGGACAGGCTGGGCCTGAACACTGAAGCTTTCTTT. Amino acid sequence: CASSPPDRLGLNTEAFF. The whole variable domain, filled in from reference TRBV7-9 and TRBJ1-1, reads DTGVSQNPRHKITKRGQNVTFRCDPISEHNRLYWYRQTLGQGPEFLTYFQNEAQLEKSRLLSDRFSAERPKGSFSTLEIQRTEQGDSAMYLCASSPPDRLGLNTEAFFGQGTRLTVV.

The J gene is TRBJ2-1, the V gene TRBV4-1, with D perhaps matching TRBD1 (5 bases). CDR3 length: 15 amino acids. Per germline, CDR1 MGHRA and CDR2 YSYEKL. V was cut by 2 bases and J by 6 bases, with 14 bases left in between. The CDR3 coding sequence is TGCGCCAGCAGCCAATTAGGGGCCCCTCGCAATGAGCAGTTCTTC. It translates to CASSQLGAPRNEQFF.

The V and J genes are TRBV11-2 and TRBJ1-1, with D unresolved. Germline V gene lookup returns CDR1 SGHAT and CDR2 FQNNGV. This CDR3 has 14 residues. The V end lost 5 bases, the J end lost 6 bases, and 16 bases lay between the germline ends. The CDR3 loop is CASSPETRRAEAFF. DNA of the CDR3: TGTGCCAGCAGCCCTGAAACACGGAGGGCTGAAGCTTTCTTT. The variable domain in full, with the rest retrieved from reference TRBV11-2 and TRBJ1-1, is EAGVAQSPRYKIIEKRQSVAFWCNPISGHATLYWYQQILGQGPKLLIQFQNNGVVDDSQLPKDRFSAERLKGVDSTLKIQPAKLEDSAVYLCASSPETRRAEAFFGQGTRLTVV.

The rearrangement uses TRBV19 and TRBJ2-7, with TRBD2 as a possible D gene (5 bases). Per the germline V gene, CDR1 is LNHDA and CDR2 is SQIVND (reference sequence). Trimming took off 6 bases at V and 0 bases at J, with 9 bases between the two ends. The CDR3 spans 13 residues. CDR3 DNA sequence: TGTGCCAGTAGATCAGCGGCCTCCTACGAGCAGTACTTC. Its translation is CASRSAASYEQYF.

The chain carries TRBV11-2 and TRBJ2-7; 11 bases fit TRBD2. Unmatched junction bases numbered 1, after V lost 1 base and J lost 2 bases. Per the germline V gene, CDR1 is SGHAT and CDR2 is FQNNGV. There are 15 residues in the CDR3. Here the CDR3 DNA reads TGTGCCAGCAGCTTAGGGACTAGCGGGCCCTACGAGCAGTACTTC. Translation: CASSLGTSGPYEQYF.

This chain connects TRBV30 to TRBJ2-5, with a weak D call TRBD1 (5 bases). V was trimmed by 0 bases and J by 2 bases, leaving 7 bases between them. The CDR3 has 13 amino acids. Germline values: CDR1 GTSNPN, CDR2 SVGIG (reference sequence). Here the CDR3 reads CAWSVQEQETQYF. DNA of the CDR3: TGTGCCTGGAGTGTACAGGAGCAAGAGACCCAGTACTTC.

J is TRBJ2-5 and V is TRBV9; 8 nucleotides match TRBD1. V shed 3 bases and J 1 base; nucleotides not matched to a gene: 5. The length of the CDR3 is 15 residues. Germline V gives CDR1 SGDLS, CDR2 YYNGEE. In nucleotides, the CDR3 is TGTGCCAGCAGCGCTAGTCAGGGGGCCCAAGAGACCCAGTACTTC. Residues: CASSASQGAQETQYF.

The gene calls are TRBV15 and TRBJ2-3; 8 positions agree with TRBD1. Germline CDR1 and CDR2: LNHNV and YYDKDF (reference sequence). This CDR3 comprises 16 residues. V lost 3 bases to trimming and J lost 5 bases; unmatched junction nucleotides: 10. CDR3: CATSSTGTGILDTQYF. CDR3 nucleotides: TGTGCCACCAGCAGTACCGGGACAGGTATCCTAGATACGCAGTATTTT.

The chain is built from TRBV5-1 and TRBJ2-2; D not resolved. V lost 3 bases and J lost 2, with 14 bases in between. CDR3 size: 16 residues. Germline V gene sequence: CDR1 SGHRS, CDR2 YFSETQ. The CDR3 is CASSSKQLSNTGELFF. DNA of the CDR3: TGCGCCAGCAGCTCCAAACAGCTTTCCAACACCGGGGAGCTGTTTTTT. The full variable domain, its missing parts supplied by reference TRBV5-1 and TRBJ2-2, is KAGVTQTPRYLIKTRGQQVTLSCSPISGHRSVSWYQQTPGQGLQFLFEYFSETQRNKGNFPGRFSGRQFSNSRSEMNVSTLELGDSALYLCASSSKQLSNTGELFFGEGSRLTVL.